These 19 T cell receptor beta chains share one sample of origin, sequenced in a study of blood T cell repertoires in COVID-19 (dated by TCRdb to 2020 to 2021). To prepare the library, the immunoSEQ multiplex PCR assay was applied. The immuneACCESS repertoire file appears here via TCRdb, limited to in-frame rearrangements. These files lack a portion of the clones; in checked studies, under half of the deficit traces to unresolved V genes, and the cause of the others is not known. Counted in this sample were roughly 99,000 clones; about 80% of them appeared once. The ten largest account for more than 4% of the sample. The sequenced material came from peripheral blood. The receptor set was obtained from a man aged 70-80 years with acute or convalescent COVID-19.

The CDR3 DNA reads TGTGCCACTGCGGGAGTCTTGAGCGAGCAGTACTTC. It translates to CATAGVLSEQYF. This sequence joins TRBV10-3 and TRBJ2-7, with 7 bases aligning to TRBD2. Germline loops: CDR1 ENHRY, CDR2 SYGVKD. V was pared by 10 bases and J by 6 bases, with 9 bases of the junction left unmatched. The CDR3 contains 12 residues.

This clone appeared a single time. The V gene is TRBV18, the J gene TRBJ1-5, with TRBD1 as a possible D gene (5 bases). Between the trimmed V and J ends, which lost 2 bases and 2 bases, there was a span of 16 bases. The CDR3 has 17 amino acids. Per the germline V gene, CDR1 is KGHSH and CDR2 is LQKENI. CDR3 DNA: TGTGCCAGCTCACCAACGGCAGGGAATGTGGGCAATCAGCCCCAGCATTTT. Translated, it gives CASSPTAGNVGNQPQHF.

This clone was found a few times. The CDR3 reads CASSLTTGGLDSPLHF. CDR3 DNA: TGTGCCAGCAGCTTGACGACAGGGGGCTTGGATTCACCCCTCCACTTT. The chain carries TRBV5-5 and TRBJ1-6; 10 nucleotides agree with TRBD1. The germline V gene encodes CDR1 SGHKS and CDR2 YYEKEE (reference sequence). The CDR3 sequence is 16 residues long. The ends lost 1 base at V and 8 bases at J; junction bases unmatched: 6.

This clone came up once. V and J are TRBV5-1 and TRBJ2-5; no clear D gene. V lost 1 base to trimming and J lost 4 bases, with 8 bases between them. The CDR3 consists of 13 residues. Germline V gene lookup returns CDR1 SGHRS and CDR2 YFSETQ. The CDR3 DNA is TGCGCCAGCAGCTTGTACCAGCGAGAGACCCAGTACTTC. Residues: CASSLYQRETQYF.

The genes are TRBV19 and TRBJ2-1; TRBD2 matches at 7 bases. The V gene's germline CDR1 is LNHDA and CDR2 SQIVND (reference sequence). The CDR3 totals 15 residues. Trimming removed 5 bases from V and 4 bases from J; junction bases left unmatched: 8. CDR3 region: CASSPLGGSYNEQFF. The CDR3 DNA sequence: TGTGCCAGTAGTCCCCTGGGGGGGAGTTACAATGAGCAGTTCTTC.

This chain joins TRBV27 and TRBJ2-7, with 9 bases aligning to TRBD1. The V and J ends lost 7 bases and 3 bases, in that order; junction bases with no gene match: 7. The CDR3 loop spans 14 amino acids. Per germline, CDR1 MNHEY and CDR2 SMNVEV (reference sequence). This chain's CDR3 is CASTLTGGSYEQYF. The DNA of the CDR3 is TGTGCCAGCACCCTAACAGGGGGCAGCTACGAGCAGTACTTC.

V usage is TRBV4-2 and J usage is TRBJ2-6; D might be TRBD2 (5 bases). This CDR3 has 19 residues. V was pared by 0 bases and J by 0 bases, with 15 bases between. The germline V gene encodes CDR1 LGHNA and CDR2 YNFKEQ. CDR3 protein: CASSQEGDWLPSGANVLTF. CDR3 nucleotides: TGTGCCAGCAGCCAAGAGGGAGACTGGCTCCCCTCTGGGGCCAACGTCCTGACTTTC.

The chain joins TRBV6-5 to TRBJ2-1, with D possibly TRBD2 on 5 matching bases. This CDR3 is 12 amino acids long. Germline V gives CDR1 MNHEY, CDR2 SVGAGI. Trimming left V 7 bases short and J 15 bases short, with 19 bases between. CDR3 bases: TGTGCCAGCATGCCGAACGGGGTTCGCGCGTTCTTC. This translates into CASMPNGVRAFF.

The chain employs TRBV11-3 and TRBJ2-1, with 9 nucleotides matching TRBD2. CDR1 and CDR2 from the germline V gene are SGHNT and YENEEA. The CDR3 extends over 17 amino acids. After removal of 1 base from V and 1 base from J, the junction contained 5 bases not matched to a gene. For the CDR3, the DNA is TGTGCCAGCAGCTTAGGGAGCGGGGGGCCATCCTACAATGAGCAGTTCTTC. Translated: CASSLGSGGPSYNEQFF.

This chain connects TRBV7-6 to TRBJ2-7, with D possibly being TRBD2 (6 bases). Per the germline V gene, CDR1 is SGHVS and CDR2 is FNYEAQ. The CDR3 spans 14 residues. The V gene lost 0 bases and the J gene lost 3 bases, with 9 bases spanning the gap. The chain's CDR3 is CASSLAAGSYEQYF. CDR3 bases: TGTGCCAGCAGCTTAGCGGCGGGGAGCTACGAGCAGTACTTC.

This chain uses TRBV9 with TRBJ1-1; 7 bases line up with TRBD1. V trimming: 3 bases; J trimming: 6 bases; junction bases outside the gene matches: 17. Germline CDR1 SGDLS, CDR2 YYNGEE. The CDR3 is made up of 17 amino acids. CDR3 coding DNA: TGTGCCAGCAGCGCCTACGACAGGGTAGGAGTCAGCCCTGAAGCTTTCTTT. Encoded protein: CASSAYDRVGVSPEAFF.

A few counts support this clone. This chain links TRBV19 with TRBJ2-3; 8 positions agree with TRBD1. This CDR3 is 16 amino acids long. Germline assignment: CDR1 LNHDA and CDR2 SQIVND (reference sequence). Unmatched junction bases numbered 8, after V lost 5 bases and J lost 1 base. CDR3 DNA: TGTGCCAGTAGTCGCACAGGGGGTGGGGGCACAGATACGCAGTATTTT. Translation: CASSRTGGGGTDTQYF.

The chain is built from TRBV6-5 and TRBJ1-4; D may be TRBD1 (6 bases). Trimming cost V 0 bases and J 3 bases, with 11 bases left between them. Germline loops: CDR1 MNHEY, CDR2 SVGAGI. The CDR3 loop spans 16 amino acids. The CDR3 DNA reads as TGTGCCAGCAGTTACTCAGGGGGTCCAGCTAATGAAAAACTGTTTTTT. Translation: CASSYSGGPANEKLFF.

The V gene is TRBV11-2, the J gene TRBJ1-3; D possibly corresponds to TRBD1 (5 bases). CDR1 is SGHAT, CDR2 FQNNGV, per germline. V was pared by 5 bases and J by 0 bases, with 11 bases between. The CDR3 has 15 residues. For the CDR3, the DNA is TGTGCCAGCAGCCTTGACAGAGCCTCTGGAAACACCATATATTTT. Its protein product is CASSLDRASGNTIYF. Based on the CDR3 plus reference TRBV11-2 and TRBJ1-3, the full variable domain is EAGVAQSPRYKIIEKRQSVAFWCNPISGHATLYWYQQILGQGPKLLIQFQNNGVVDDSQLPKDRFSAERLKGVDSTLKIQPAKLEDSAVYLCASSLDRASGNTIYFGEGSWLTVV.

CDR3 bases: TGTGCCAGCATCGGACAGGGGACTGAAAAACTGTTTTTT. This gives the protein CASIGQGTEKLFF. The chain uses TRBV12-3 or TRBV12-4 and TRBJ1-4; the match to TRBD1 covers 9 bases. CDR3 size: 13 residues. With 7 bases clipped from V and 7 bases from J, the junction kept 4 bases outside the gene matches.

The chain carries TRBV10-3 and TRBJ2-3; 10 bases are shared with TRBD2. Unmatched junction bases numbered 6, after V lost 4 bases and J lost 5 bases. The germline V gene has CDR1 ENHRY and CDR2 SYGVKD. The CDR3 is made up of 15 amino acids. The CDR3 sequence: CAISGAGGRGDTQYF. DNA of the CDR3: TGTGCCATCAGTGGAGCGGGGGGGCGGGGAGATACGCAGTATTTT.

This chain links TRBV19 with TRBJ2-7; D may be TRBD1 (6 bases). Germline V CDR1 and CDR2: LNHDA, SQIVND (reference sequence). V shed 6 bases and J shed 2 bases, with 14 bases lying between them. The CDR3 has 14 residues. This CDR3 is CASSNGQLPYEQYF. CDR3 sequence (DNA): TGTGCCAGTAGCAATGGACAGCTTCCCTACGAGCAGTACTTC. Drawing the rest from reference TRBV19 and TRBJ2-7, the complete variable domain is DGGITQSPKYLFRKEGQNVTLSCEQNLNHDAMYWYRQDPGQGLRLIYYSQIVNDFQKGDIAEGYSVSREKKESFPLTVTSAQKNPTAFYLCASSNGQLPYEQYFGPGTRLTVT.

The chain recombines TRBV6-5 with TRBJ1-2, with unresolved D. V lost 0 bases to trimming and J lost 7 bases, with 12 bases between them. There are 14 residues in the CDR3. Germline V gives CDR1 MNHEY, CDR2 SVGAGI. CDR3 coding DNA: TGTGCCAGCAGTTACTCCGAACGGTCCTCTGGCTACACCTTC. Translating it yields CASSYSERSSGYTF.

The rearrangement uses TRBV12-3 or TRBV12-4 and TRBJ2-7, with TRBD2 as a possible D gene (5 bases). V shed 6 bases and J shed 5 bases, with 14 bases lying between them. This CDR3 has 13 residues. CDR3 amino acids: CASSGERAHEQYF. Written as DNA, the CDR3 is TGTGCCAGCAGCGGGGAACGGGCCCACGAGCAGTACTTC.